Described below is a single TCR beta chain sequence and its context. What it binds is unknown. The data were taken from a study of T cell repertoires in cytomegalovirus infection. Across the whole study: As its CMV epitopes, the study selected recently identified HLA-C-restricted and well-studied HLA-B-restricted targets.

In TCRdb, the reads were re-called with MiXCR into one record per CDR3 protein. The sample shows a few hundred thousand distinct CDR3 sequences, under 45% of them seen only once. V dropped 7 bases and J dropped 4 bases, with 14 bases sitting between them. CDR3 length: 13 residues. The input for sequencing was cultured PBMCs, taken from culture after CMV antigen stimulation. This chain connects TRBV12-3 or TRBV12-4 to TRBJ2-7; possibly TRBD2 for D (6 bases). The source is a human donor in good health (CMV status not recorded). Some clones in this sample may be carry-over from other donors' samples. The CDR3 loop reads CASTFFGGYEQYF. Here the CDR3 DNA reads TGTGCCAGCACGTTCTTCGGGGGATACGAGCAGTACTTC.